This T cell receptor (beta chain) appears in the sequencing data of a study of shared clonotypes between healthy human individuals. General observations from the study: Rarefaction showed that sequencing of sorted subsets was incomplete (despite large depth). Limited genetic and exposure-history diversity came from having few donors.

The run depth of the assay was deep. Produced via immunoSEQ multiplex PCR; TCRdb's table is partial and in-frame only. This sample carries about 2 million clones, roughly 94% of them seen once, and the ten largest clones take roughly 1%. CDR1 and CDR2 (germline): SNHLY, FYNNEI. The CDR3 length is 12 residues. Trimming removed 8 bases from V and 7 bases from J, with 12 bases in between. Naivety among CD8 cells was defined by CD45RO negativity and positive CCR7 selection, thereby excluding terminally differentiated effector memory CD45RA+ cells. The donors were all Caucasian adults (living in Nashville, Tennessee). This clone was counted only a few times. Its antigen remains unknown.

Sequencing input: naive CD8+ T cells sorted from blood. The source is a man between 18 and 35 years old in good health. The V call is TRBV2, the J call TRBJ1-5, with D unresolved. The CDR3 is CASAEGGQPQHF. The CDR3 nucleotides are TGTGCCAGCGCGGAGGGAGGGCAGCCCCAGCATTTT.